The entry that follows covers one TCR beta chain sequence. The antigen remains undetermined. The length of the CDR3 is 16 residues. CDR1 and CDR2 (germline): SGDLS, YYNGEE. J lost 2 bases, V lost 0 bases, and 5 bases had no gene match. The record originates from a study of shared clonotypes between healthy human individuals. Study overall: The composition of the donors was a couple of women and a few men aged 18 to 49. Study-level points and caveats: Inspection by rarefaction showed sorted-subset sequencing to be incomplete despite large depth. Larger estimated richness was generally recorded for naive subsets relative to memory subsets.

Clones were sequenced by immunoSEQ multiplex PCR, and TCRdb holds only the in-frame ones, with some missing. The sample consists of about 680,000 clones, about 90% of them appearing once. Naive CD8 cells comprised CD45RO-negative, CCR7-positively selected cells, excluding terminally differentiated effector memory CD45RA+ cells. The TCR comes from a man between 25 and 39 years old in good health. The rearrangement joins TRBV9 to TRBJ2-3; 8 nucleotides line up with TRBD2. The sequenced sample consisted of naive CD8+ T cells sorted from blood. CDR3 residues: CASSVAGAGVTDTQYF. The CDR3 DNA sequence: TGTGCCAGCAGCGTAGCGGGAGCGGGAGTCACAGATACGCAGTATTTT.